A selection of T cell receptor beta chains follows, all from one sample in a study of tumor-infiltrating lymphocytes in primary liver carcinoma. Using its own MiXCR run on the multiplex PCR reads, TCRdb lists one record per CDR3 protein. In the table there are about 64,000 distinct CDR3 sequences, about 65% of which are singletons. What was sequenced was liver tumor tissue from sampling region 4. The receptors derive from a man in his forties with primary liver carcinoma and hepatitis B virus infection. Both conserved end residues are part of each CDR3. A D gene is named only where the DNA matches it firmly. Size tells how often a clone was seen (once, few, many) or the class of an expanded clone, and some rows leave it out.

TRBJ2-1,TRBV6-5,.,TRBD2,TGTGCCAGCAGGTCCAGCGGGAAAGCCTACAATGAGCAGTTCTTC,CASRSSGKAYNEQFF
TRBJ2-1,TRBV6-1,.,.,TGTGCCTGCAGGCGGTTGATCAATAAGCAGTTCTTC,CACRRLINKQFF
TRBJ2-2,TRBV6-2/TRBV6-3,.,TRBD2,TGTGCCAGCAGTCAAGTAGCGGGAGCGATCGGGGAGTTGTTTTTT,CASSQVAGAIGELFF
TRBJ2-3,TRBV6-5,.,.,TGTGACAGCAGTTACTCCTACCCGCTTAGCACAGATACGCAGTATTTT,CDSSYSYPLSTDTQYF
TRBJ1-1,TRBV29-1,.,.,TGCAGCGTTATCGAGAACAGTGAGGCTTTCTTT,CSVIENSEAFF
TRBJ2-3,TRBV30,.,TRBD2,TGTGCCCGGACCCCGGGACTAGCGGGAGGCGATACACAGTATTTT,CARTPGLAGGDTQYF
TRBJ2-1,TRBV12-5,many,.,TGTGCTAGTGGTCTGCGATGGGGTGAGCAGTTCTTC,CASGLRWGEQFF
TRBJ2-6,TRBV19,many,TRBD2,TGTGCCAGTAGGCCGACACTAGCGGGACTCTCTGGGGCCAACGTCCTGACTTTC,CASRPTLAGLSGANVLTF
TRBJ2-3,TRBV6-2/TRBV6-3,few,.,TGTGCCAGCAGATCATATGAGGGAATCAATACGCAGTATTTT,CASRSYEGINTQYF
TRBJ2-2,TRBV11-2,.,.,TGTGCCAGTGAGGGGATTAGGGCAGGCAAAGCCGGGGAACTGTTTTTC,CASEGIRAGKAGELFF